The T cell receptor beta chain described here comes from a study of cytomegalovirus exposure and HLA in healthy donors. Whole-study results and caveats: Based on reports, TCR beta sequences accurately predicted HLA-A and HLA-B alleles for most subjects. In a later analysis, across HLA loci, associated TCR counts were highest for DRB1, lowest for HLA-C. Overall, under 200 TCR beta chains were annotated as cytomegalovirus-associated.

The PCR made use of 60 Vbeta and 13 Jbeta primers. Some clones are missing from TCRdb's copy, which holds only in-frame ones; the method was immunoSEQ multiplex PCR. This sample's clone table lists tens of thousands of clones. Germline loops: CDR1 KGHSH, CDR2 LQKENI. CDR3 length: 15 amino acids. The V and J ends lost 5 bases and 6 bases, in that order; junction bases with no gene match: 9. Notes on this clone: Its antigen is unidentified.

This chain uses TRBV18 with TRBJ2-5; 10 bases are a match to TRBD1. The sample consisted of PBMCs. The sequence was obtained from a man in his forties or fifties in good health and CMV-seronegative. For the CDR3, the DNA is TGTGCCAGCTCAGTTTCCGGGACAGGGGAACAGACCCAGTACTTC. This gives the protein CASSVSGTGEQTQYF.